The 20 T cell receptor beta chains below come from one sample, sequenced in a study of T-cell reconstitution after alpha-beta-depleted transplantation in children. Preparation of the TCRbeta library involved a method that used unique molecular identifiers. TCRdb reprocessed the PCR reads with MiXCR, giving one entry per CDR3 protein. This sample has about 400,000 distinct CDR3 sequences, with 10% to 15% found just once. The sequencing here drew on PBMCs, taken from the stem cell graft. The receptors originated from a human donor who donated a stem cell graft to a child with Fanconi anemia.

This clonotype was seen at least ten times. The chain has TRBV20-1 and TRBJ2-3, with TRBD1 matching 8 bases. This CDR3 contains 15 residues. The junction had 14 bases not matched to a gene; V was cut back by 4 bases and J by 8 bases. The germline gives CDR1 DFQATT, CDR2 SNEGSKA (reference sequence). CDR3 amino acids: CSATLSGQGVSTQYF. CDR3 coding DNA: TGCAGTGCTACCCTCTCAGGACAGGGCGTGAGTACGCAGTATTTT.

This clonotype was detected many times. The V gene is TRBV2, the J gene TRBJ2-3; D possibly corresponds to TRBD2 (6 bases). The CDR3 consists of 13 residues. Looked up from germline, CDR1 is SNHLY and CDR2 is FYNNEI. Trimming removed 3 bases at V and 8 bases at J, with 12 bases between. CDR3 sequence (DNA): TGTGCCAGCAGTGAGGACCTAGCGCGTACGCAGTATTTT. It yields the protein CASSEDLARTQYF. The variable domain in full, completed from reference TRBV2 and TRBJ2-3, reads EPEVTQTPSHQVTQMGQEVILRCVPISNHLYFYWYRQILGQKVEFLVSFYNNEISEKSEIFDDQFSVERPDGSNFTLKIRSTKLEDSAMYFCASSEDLARTQYFGPGTRLTVL.

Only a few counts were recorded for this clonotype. CDR3 residues: CASSYGGTGGAGGYGYTF. DNA for the CDR3: TGTGCCAGCAGTTACGGCGGGACAGGGGGCGCCGGGGGCTATGGCTACACCTTC. The V gene is TRBV6-5, the J gene TRBJ1-2; the match to TRBD1 covers 12 bases. V was pared by 2 bases and J by 4 bases, with 11 bases of the junction left unmatched. This CDR3 comprises 18 residues. The germline V gene has CDR1 MNHEY and CDR2 SVGAGI.

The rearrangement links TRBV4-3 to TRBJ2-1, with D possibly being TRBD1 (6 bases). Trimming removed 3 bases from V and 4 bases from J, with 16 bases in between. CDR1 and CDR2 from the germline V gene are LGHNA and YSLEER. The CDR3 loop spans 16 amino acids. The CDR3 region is CASSQHVGTLYNEQFF. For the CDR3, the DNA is TGCGCCAGCAGCCAGCACGTCGGGACACTTTACAATGAGCAGTTCTTC.

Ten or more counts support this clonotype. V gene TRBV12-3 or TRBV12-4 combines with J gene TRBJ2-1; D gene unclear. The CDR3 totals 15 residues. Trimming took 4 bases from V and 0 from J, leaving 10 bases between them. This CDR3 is CASSSGWGSYNEQFF. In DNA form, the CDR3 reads TGTGCCAGCAGTTCCGGGTGGGGCTCCTACAATGAGCAGTTCTTC.

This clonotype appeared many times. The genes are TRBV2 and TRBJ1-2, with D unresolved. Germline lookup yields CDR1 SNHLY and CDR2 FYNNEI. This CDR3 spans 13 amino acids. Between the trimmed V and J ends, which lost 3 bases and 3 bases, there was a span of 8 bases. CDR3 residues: CASSDEQDYGYTF. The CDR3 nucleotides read TGTGCCAGCAGTGATGAACAAGACTATGGCTACACCTTC. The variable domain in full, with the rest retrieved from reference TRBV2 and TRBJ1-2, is EPEVTQTPSHQVTQMGQEVILRCVPISNHLYFYWYRQILGQKVEFLVSFYNNEISEKSEIFDDQFSVERPDGSNFTLKIRSTKLEDSAMYFCASSDEQDYGYTFGSGTRLTVV.

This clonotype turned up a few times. CDR3 in DNA: TGCGCCAGCAGCGCGGAGGAGGGTTCCTCACCCCTCCACTTT. Translated, it gives CASSAEEGSSPLHF. J is TRBJ1-6 and V is TRBV5-1; no firm D call. Germline V gene data show CDR1 as SGHRS and CDR2 as YFSETQ. Trimming stripped 4 bases from V and 10 bases from J, with 15 bases between. The CDR3 is 14 residues long.

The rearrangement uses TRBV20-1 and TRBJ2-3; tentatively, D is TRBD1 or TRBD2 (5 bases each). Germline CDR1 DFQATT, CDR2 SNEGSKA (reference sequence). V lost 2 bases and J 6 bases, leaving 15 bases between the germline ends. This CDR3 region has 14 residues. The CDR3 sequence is CSARKRTGTDTQYF. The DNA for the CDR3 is TGCAGTGCTAGAAAGAGAACCGGGACCGATACGCAGTATTTT.

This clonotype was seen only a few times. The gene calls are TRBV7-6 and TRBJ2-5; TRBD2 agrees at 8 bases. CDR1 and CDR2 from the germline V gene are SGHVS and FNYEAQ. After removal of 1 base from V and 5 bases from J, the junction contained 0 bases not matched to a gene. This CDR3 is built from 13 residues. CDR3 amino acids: CASSLGLAETQYF. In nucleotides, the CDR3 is TGTGCCAGCAGCTTAGGACTAGCGGAGACCCAGTACTTC.

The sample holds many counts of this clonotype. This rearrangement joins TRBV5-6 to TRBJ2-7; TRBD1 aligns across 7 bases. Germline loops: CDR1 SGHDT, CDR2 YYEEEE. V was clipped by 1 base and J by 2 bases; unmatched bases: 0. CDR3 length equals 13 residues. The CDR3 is CASSLQGAYEQYF. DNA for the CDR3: TGTGCCAGCAGCTTGCAGGGGGCCTACGAGCAGTACTTC.

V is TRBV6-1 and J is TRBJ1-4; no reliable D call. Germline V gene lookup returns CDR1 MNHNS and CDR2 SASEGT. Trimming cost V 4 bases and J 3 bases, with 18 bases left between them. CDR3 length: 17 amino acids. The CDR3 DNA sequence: TGTGCCAGCAGTGGGGTGAGGGCTGGCAGGTCTAATGAAAAACTGTTTTTT. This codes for CASSGVRAGRSNEKLFF.

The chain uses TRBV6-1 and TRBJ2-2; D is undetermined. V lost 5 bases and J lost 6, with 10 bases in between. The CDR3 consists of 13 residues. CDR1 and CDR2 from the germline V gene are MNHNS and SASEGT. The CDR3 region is CASSTMRPGELFF. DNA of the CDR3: TGTGCCAGCAGTACGATGCGCCCCGGGGAGCTGTTTTTT.

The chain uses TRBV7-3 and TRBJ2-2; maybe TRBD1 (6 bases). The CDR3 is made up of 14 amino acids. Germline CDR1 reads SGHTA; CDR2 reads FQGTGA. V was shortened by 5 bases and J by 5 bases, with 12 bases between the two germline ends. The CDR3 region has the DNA TGTGCCAGCAGCGGGGACATTCGAACCGGGGAGCTGTTTTTT. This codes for CASSGDIRTGELFF. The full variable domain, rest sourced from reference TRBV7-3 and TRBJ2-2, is GAGVSQTPSNKVTEKGKYVELRCDPISGHTALYWYRQSLGQGPEFLIYFQGTGAADDSGLPNDRFFAVRPEGSVSTLKIQRTERGDSAVYLCASSGDIRTGELFFGEGSRLTVL.

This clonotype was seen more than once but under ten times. The CDR3 spells CASSRSRQGYEQYF. The CDR3, as DNA: TGTGCCAGCAGCAGGTCTCGACAGGGCTACGAGCAGTACTTC. This sequence joins TRBV12-3 or TRBV12-4 and TRBJ2-7; 7 bases align to TRBD1. Losses at the gene ends were 6 bases for V and 3 bases for J; bases not matched to a gene: 8. The CDR3 has 14 amino acids.

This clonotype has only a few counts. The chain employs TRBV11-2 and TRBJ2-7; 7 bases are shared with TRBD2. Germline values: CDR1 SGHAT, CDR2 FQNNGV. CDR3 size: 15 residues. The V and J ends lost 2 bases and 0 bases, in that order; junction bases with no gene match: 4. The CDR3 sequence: CASSLTGGSSYEQYV. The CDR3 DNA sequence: TGTGCCAGCAGCTTAACGGGGGGAAGCTCCTACGAGCAGTACGTC.

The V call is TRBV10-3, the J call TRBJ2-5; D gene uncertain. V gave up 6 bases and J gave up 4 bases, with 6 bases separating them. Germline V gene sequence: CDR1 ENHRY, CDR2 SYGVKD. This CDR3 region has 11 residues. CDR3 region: CAIRDVETQYF. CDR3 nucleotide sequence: TGTGCCATCAGAGACGTAGAGACCCAGTACTTC.

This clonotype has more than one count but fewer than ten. CDR3 DNA sequence: TGTGCCAGCAGCGTAGCGAGCGGCGGGGGGGCCGTTGAGCAGTTCTTC. Its protein product is CASSVASGGGAVEQFF. The chain uses TRBV9 and TRBJ2-1; 9 positions match TRBD2. This CDR3 comprises 16 residues. Trimming took 0 bases from V and 9 from J; bases not matched to a gene: 10. CDR1 is SGDLS and CDR2 is YYNGEE in the germline V gene.

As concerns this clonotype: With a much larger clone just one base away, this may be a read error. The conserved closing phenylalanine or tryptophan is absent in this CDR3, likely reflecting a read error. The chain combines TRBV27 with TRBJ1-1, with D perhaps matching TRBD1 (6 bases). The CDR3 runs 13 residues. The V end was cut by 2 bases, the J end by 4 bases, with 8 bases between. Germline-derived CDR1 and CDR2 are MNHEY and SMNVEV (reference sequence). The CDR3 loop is CASSLNRATEAFC. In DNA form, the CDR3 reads TGTGCCAGCAGTTTAAACAGGGCCACTGAAGCTTTCTGT.

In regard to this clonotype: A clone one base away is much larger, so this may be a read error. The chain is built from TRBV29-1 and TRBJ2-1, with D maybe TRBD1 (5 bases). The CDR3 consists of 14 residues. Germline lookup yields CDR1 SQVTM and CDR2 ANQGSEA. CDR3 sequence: CSVVRQHLDNKQFF. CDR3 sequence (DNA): TGCAGCGTTGTTCGGCAGCACCTGGACAATAAGCAGTTCTTC.

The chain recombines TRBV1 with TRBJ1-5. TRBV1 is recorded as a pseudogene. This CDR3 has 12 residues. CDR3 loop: CASTQGNQPQHF. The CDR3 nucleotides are TGTGCCAGCACCCAGGGCAATCAGCCCCAGCATTTT.